This T cell receptor beta chain stems from a study of beta chain features in type 1 diabetes. The wider study: All samples together contributed 90 million to 130 million sorted cells for examination. General study results and limits: TCRB CDR3 length was moderately but significantly reduced in all four CD4+ subsets of Type 1 diabetes patients.

This clone was seen more than once but under ten times. Antigen specificity is unknown. Purity exceeded 98% in all sorted populations. Expressed TCRB transcripts got sequenced, as all isolated RNA was reverse transcribed. The data were produced by immunoSEQ multiplex PCR, yet TCRdb's version contains in-frame clones alone and is incomplete. In the table there are around 250,000 clones, about 24% of which are singletons. In germline, CDR1 is MNHGY, CDR2 SVAAGI. The CDR3 extends over 15 amino acids. V lost 7 bases, J lost 0 bases, and 14 bases lay in between. The V and J genes are TRBV6-9 and TRBJ2-3; possible D gene TRBD2, 5 bases. Sample: naive CD4+ T cells from blood. The sequence was collected from a woman in her twenties or thirties with type 1 diabetes. The CDR3 nucleotides are TGTGCCAGCAACCCTGATGGGGAGAGCACAGATACGCAGTATTTT. Translating it yields CASNPDGESTDTQYF.